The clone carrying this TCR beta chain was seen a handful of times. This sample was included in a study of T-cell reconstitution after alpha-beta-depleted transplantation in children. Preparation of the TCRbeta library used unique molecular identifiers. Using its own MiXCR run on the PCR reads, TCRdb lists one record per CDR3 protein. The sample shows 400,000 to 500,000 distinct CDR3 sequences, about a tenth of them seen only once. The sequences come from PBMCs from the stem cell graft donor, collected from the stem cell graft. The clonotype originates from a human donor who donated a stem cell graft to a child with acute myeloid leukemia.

This CDR3 is CSASTARGYEQYF. In nucleotides, the CDR3 is TGCAGTGCTAGCACGGCTCGAGGCTACGAGCAGTACTTC. The chain employs TRBV20-1 and TRBJ2-7, with D unclear. Germline lookup yields CDR1 DFQATT and CDR2 SNEGSKA (reference sequence). Trimming removed 3 bases from V and 3 bases from J, with 12 bases in between. This CDR3 spans 13 amino acids.